Detailed here is one T cell receptor (beta chain). The antigen is unknown. The data are from a study of cytomegalovirus exposure and HLA in healthy donors. Study-level findings and limits: A list of around 160 TCR beta chains associated with cytomegalovirus was given.

It was with 60 Vbeta and 13 Jbeta primers that the PCR ran. Data came from immunoSEQ multiplex PCR; TCRdb stores just in-frame clones and leaves some out. The sample lists roughly 130,000 clones, around 76% seen once, with roughly 1.9% in the top ten. This receptor was taken from a woman aged 45-60 years in good health and CMV-seronegative. The material sequenced was PBMCs.

Written as DNA, the CDR3 is TGTGCCAGCAGCGTAGCGAGTAGCCTGAACACTGAAGCTTTCTTT. Its translation: CASSVASSLNTEAFF. J is TRBJ1-1 and V is TRBV9, with D unresolved. CDR1 and CDR2 (germline): SGDLS, YYNGEE. This CDR3 is built from 15 residues. Trimming removed 0 bases at V and 0 bases at J, with 9 bases between.